Below, 17 T cell receptor beta chains from the same sample are listed, as sequenced in a study of human T cells and chemical hapten exposure. Time point meaning: patch test 3, about 24 weeks after DPC sensitization. The treatment is: therapeutic diphenylcyclopropenone sensitization with weekly scalp DPC. Using its own MiXCR run on the RACE reads, TCRdb lists one record per CDR3 protein. The data hold around 130,000 distinct CDR3 sequences, with about 11% observed a single time. The source material was whole blood, sampled in connection with sensitization to the hapten diphenylcyclopropenone (DPC). These receptor sequences come from a woman in her forties or fifties with alopecia areata. Some clones in this sample may be carry-over from other donors' samples.

In this sample, this clonotype turned up a few times. This rearrangement joins TRBV20-1 to TRBJ2-7, with D uncertain. V was cut by 6 bases and J by 5 bases, with 11 bases left in between. CDR1 DFQATT and CDR2 SNEGSKA come from the germline V gene (reference sequence). The CDR3 consists of 11 residues. The CDR3 coding sequence is TGCAGTGCCCCACGTCTGGACGAGCAGTACTTC. Its protein is CSAPRLDEQYF.

There are a few counts of this clonotype. This chain links TRBV20-1 with TRBJ2-5, with 12 bases that match TRBD2. Germline V CDR1 and CDR2: DFQATT, SNEGSKA (reference sequence). The CDR3 loop spans 15 amino acids. J lost 5 bases, V lost 3 bases, and 7 bases had no gene match. The chain's CDR3 is CSARVTSGRGETQYF. The CDR3 nucleotides are TGCAGTGCTAGGGTGACTAGCGGGAGAGGTGAGACCCAGTACTTC.

This clonotype has a count of ten or more. CDR3 nucleotide sequence: TGTGCCAGCAGCGCCAAGAACACCGGGGAGCTGTTTTTT. Its protein product is CASSAKNTGELFF. This sequence joins TRBV9 and TRBJ2-2; D is unclear. The CDR3 has 13 residues. Germline V gene lookup returns CDR1 SGDLS and CDR2 YYNGEE. The ends were cut back, 3 bases at V and 1 base at J, with 4 bases in the middle.

This clonotype was counted many times. V usage is TRBV3-1 and J usage is TRBJ2-7, with 7 bases fitting TRBD2. Trimming removed 11 bases from V and 4 bases from J; junction bases left unmatched: 8. The germline V gene has CDR1 LGHDT and CDR2 YNNKEL (reference sequence). CDR3 length equals 12 residues. CDR3: CAAARGGYEQYF. The DNA for the CDR3 is TGTGCCGCGGCTCGCGGGGGATACGAGCAGTACTTC.

The rearrangement uses TRBV6-5 and TRBJ2-3; 8 bases agree with TRBD2. The ends lost 1 base at V and 1 base at J; junction bases unmatched: 7. This CDR3 has 17 amino acids. CDR1 and CDR2 (germline): MNHEY, SVGAGI. The DNA of the CDR3 is TGTGCCAGCAGTTACTACTGGACTAGCCGGGGCACAGATACGCAGTATTTT. Encoded protein: CASSYYWTSRGTDTQYF.

This clonotype is labeled medium-sized. The chain carries TRBV20-1 and TRBJ2-3; D is unresolved. The V and J ends lost 6 bases and 1 base respectively, with 14 bases between them. This CDR3 is 14 amino acids long. CDR1 is DFQATT, CDR2 SNEGSKA, per germline (reference sequence). The CDR3 DNA follows: TGCAGTGCAGACCCTCTCTCTGGCACAGATACGCAGTATTTT. Amino acid sequence: CSADPLSGTDTQYF.

V is TRBV4-1 and J is TRBJ1-2; D unclear. The CDR3 consists of 18 residues. The V end was cut by 1 base, the J end by 5 bases, with 23 bases between. The V gene's germline CDR1 is MGHRA and CDR2 YSYEKL. CDR3 bases: TGCGCCAGCAGCCAAGCCTCCTCCGGACCGGCCTTTGGTTATGGCTACACCTTC. Translated, it gives CASSQASSGPAFGYGYTF.

This clonotype was observed a few times. The gene calls are TRBV29-1 and TRBJ1-5, with D possibly being TRBD1 (6 bases). Germline lookup yields CDR1 SQVTM and CDR2 ANQGSEA. Trimming removed 4 bases at V and 4 bases at J, with 11 bases between. There are 13 residues in the CDR3. CDR3 DNA: TGCAGCGTTGGGCAGGGGATAAATCAGCCCCAGCATTTT. Translating it yields CSVGQGINQPQHF. Full variable domain (outside the CDR3, taken from reference TRBV29-1 and TRBJ1-5): SAVISQKPSRDICQRGTSLTIQCQVDSQVTMMFWYRQQPGQSLTLIATANQGSEATYESGFVIDKFPISRPNLTFSTLTVSNMSPEDSSIYLCSVGQGINQPQHFGDGTRLSIL.

This clonotype was recorded at least ten times. V gene TRBV2 combines with J gene TRBJ2-1; D remains ambiguous. With 4 bases removed from V and 3 bases from J, the gap between germline ends came to 10 bases. Germline CDR1 SNHLY, CDR2 FYNNEI. This CDR3 is 14 amino acids long. CDR3 protein: CASSAIRIYNEQFF. In DNA form, the CDR3 reads TGTGCCAGCAGTGCTATCAGGATCTACAATGAGCAGTTCTTC.

This clonotype was counted at least ten times. V and J are TRBV20-1 and TRBJ2-7; 7 bases line up with TRBD1. The CDR3 runs 12 residues. After removal of 5 bases from V and 0 bases from J, the junction contained 1 base not matched to a gene. Germline V gives CDR1 DFQATT, CDR2 SNEGSKA (reference sequence). CDR3 nucleotides: TGCAGTGCTGGGGACAGCTCCTACGAGCAGTACTTC. As protein: CSAGDSSYEQYF.

This clonotype was recorded many times. V gene TRBV7-2 combines with J gene TRBJ2-6, with 7 bases matching TRBD1. J was trimmed by 1 base and V by 3 bases; bases with no gene match: 3. The germline gives CDR1 SGHTA, CDR2 FQGNSA. The CDR3 sequence is 16 residues long. The CDR3 DNA sequence: TGTGCCAGCAGCTTTGTACAGGGGTCTGGGGCCAACGTCCTGACTTTC. Its translation: CASSFVQGSGANVLTF. Drawing the rest from reference TRBV7-2 and TRBJ2-6, the complete variable domain is GAGVSQSPSNKVTEKGKDVELRCDPISGHTALYWYRQSLGQGLEFLIYFQGNSAPDKSGLPSDRFSAERTGGSVSTLTIQRTQQEDSAVYLCASSFVQGSGANVLTFGAGSRLTVL.

In this sample, this clonotype turned up many times. This sequence joins TRBV20-1 and TRBJ2-7; 8 bases map to TRBD2. This CDR3 is built from 13 residues. V dropped 0 bases and J dropped 3; count of bases not matched to a gene: 1. Germline V gene data show CDR1 as DFQATT and CDR2 as SNEGSKA (reference sequence). CDR3 nucleotides: TGCAGTGCTAGAGAACTAGCGGACTACGAGCAGTACTTC. It specifies CSARELADYEQYF.

J is TRBJ1-2 and V is TRBV2; no clear D. Deletions cut 3 bases from V and 4 bases from J, with 12 bases between. Germline values: CDR1 SNHLY, CDR2 FYNNEI. This CDR3 contains 14 residues. In DNA, the CDR3 is TGTGCCAGCAGTGAGCAAGAGGGCACCTATGGCTACACCTTC. Its protein product is CASSEQEGTYGYTF.

V usage is TRBV21-1 and J usage is TRBJ1-2. TRBV21-1 is a documented pseudogene. The CDR3 is 13 amino acids. Here the CDR3 reads CASSKVRHYGYTF. CDR3 sequence (DNA): TGTGCCAGCAGCAAAGTCAGACACTATGGCTACACCTTC.

The chain uses TRBV6-6 and TRBJ2-1; 9 positions match TRBD2. The V gene's germline CDR1 is MNHNY and CDR2 SVGAGI (reference sequence). The CDR3 consists of 18 residues. The trim removed 4 bases at V and 0 bases at J, leaving 10 bases unmatched. The CDR3 spells CASSSIRLADLSYNEQFF. The CDR3 DNA follows: TGTGCCAGCAGTTCCATCAGACTAGCGGACCTCTCCTACAATGAGCAGTTCTTC.

This clonotype was observed a few times. The chain combines TRBV6-2 or TRBV6-3 with TRBJ1-5; D may be TRBD1 (5 bases). The V gene's germline CDR1 is MNHEY and CDR2 SVGEGT. Trimming took 6 bases from V and 7 from J, leaving 25 bases between them. The CDR3 consists of 17 residues. The CDR3 here is CASSSSHSRGREQPQHF. The CDR3 nucleotides read TGTGCCAGCAGCTCATCCCACAGCCGAGGCAGGGAACAGCCCCAGCATTTT.

A few counts support this clonotype. The chain employs TRBV9 and TRBJ2-7; D may be TRBD2 (6 bases). V lost 2 bases to trimming and J lost 8 bases, with 17 bases between them. Per the germline V gene, CDR1 is SGDLS and CDR2 is YYNGEE. There are 14 residues in the CDR3. The DNA for the CDR3 is TGTGCCAGCAGCGTTTCCGGTCCGGGGGAGAAGCAGTACTTC. This codes for CASSVSGPGEKQYF.